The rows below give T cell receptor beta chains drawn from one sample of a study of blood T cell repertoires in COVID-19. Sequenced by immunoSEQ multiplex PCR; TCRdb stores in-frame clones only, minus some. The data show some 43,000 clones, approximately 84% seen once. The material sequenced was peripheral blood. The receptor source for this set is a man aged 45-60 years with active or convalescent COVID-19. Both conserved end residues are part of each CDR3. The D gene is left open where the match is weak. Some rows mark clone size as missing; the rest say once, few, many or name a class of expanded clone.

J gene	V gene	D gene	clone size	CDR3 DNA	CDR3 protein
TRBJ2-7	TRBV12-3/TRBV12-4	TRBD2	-	TGTGCCACGGGGGGGCTTGGGGGATCCGAGCAGTACTTC	CATGGLGGSEQYF
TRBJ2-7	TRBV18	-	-	TGTGCCAGCTCACTAGAACTTTTTCCGGGATACGACGAGCAGTACTTC	CASSLELFPGYDEQYF
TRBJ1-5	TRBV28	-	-	TGTGCCAGCAGTTTCCCACCCCAGCAGCCCCAGCATTTT	CASSFPPQQPQHF
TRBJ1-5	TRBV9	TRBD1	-	TGTGCCAGCAGCGAGGGACAGGGGGGTCAGCCCCAGCATTTT	CASSEGQGGQPQHF
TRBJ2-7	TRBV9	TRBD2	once	TGTGCCAGCAGCCCCAGCGGGGCGAGCTCCTACGAGCAGTACTTC	CASSPSGASSYEQYF
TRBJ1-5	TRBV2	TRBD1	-	TGTGCCAGCAGTGGGACAGGGGATGGCCAGCCCCAGCATTTT	CASSGTGDGQPQHF
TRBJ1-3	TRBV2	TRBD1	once	TGTGCCACACACAGGGGGTCTGGAAACACCATATATTTT	CATHRGSGNTIYF
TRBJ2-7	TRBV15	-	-	TGTGCCACCAGCAGAGGCCAGGGAGGTGGCGAGCAGTACTTC	CATSRGQGGGEQYF
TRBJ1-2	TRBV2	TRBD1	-	TGTGCCAGCAGGGGGACAGACTATGGCTACACCTTC	CASRGTDYGYTF
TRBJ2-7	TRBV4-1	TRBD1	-	TGCGCCAGCAGCGTCGGGACAGGCTATAGAGAGCAGTACTTC	CASSVGTGYREQYF
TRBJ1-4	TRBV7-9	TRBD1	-	TGTGCCAGCAGCCCCTGGGGACAGGCTGGCGAAAAACTGTTTTTT	CASSPWGQAGEKLFF
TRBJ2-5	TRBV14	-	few	TGTGCCAGCAGCCCCTTTTTGCAAGAGACCCAGTACTTC	CASSPFLQETQYF
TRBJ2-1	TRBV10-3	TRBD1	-	TGTGCCATCAAGCCACAGGGGTGGGCTGAGCAGTTCTTC	CAIKPQGWAEQFF
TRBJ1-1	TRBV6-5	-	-	TGTGCCAGCAGGCGGGAGACAGGCCTGGGCACTGAAGCTTTCTTT	CASRRETGLGTEAFF